This is a list of T cell receptor beta chains from one sample in a study of response to subunit inactivated influenza vaccine. TCRdb re-called the RT-PCR reads through MiXCR, storing one row per CDR3 protein. This table holds hundreds of thousands of distinct CDR3 sequences, 14% found once. Material: PBMCs from blood, obtained 14 to 15 days before vaccination. These receptors came from a man in his forties or fifties who received an inactivated influenza vaccine. The CDR3 runs from the conserved cysteine through the conserved F or W. D genes are given only for firm matches. The listing skips clone size in some rows; elsewhere it reads once, few, many or a size class.

-,-,TRBJ2-5,TRBV5-1,TGCGCCAGCAGCAGGACCCTAGCCCAAGAGACCCAGTACTTC,CASSRTLAQETQYF
few,-,TRBJ2-7,TRBV3-1,TGTGCCAGCAGCCAAGCAAGGAACATCCAATACGAGCAGTACTTC,CASSQARNIQYEQYF
-,-,TRBJ2-2,TRBV6-5,TGTGCCAGCAGTTACTACCACAACACCGGGGAGCTGTTTTTT,CASSYYHNTGELFF
few,-,TRBJ2-7,TRBV28,TGTGCCAGCAGTTTATACCCAGTAGCCTACGAGCAGTACTTC,CASSLYPVAYEQYF
-,-,TRBJ2-1,TRBV7-9,TGTGCCAGCAGCCCCCCCGCAGGGTTAAATGAGCAGTTCTTC,CASSPPAGLNEQFF
few,-,TRBJ2-2,TRBV10-3,TGTGCCATCAGTGAGTCCACAGGGACCACCGGGGAGCTGTTTTTT,CAISESTGTTGELFF
few,-,TRBJ2-2,TRBV7-2,TGTGCCAGCATCTCCGGGGGTAGCCGAAACACCGGGGAGCTGTTTTTT,CASISGGSRNTGELFF
few,-,TRBJ2-7,TRBV27,TGTGCCAGCAGTTTATCATATACAGACGAGCAGTACTTC,CASSLSYTDEQYF
many,-,TRBJ1-6,TRBV15,TGTGCCACCAGCAGAGAAAATTCACCCCTCCACTTT,CATSRENSPLHF
few,-,TRBJ2-1,TRBV20-1,TGCAGTGCTAGGATGGACCAAGAGCAGTTCTTC,CSARMDQEQFF
-,-,TRBJ2-2,TRBV5-1,TGCGCCAGCAGCTTGGACCGGGGGGCGTACACCGGGGAGCTGTTTTTT,CASSLDRGAYTGELFF
-,-,TRBJ2-7,TRBV6-2/TRBV6-3,TGTGCCAGCAGTTACTCCACAGCGCCCCGCTACGAGCAGTACTTC,CASSYSTAPRYEQYF
-,-,TRBJ1-2,TRBV7-9,TGTGCCAGCAGCTTAGACGGGGCGCGAGGCTATGGCTACACCTTC,CASSLDGARGYGYTF
-,TRBD2,TRBJ2-3,TRBV7-2,TGTGCCAGCAGCCGTACTAGCGGGGGGGCCAGTGGTACGCAGTATTTT,CASSRTSGGASGTQYF
few,TRBD1,TRBJ2-2,TRBV20-1,TGCAGTGCTAGTGGGGACAGGGGCGTCGGGGAGCTGTTTTTT,CSASGDRGVGELFF
few,-,TRBJ2-7,TRBV7-9,TGTGCCAGCAGCTTTAGGGTGTGGAACGAGCAGTACTTC,CASSFRVWNEQYF
-,TRBD2,TRBJ2-5,TRBV10-2,TGCGCCAGCGGCGGGGGGGCCTGGGAGACCCAGTACTTC,CASGGGAWETQYF
many,-,TRBJ1-1,TRBV15,TGTGCCACCAGGAGTCCTGGGACCACTGAAGCTTTCTTT,CATRSPGTTEAFF
few,TRBD2,TRBJ2-7,TRBV20-1,TGCAGTGCTAGATCCCGGACTAGTATCCACGAGCAGTACTTC,CSARSRTSIHEQYF
many,-,TRBJ1-2,TRBV28,TGTGCCAGCAGTCCCGCCGGGGGCGGGTATGGCTACACCTTC,CASSPAGGGYGYTF
few,TRBD1,TRBJ1-5,TRBV6-2/TRBV6-3,TGTGCCAGCAGTCGCCGGGACAGGGGCAATCAGCCCCAGCATTTT,CASSRRDRGNQPQHF
many,-,TRBJ1-6,TRBV5-6,TGTGCCAGCAGCTCGAAGACAGGAGTCTCCTATAATTCACCCCTCCACTTT,CASSSKTGVSYNSPLHF
many,TRBD2,TRBJ2-1,TRBV5-1,TGCGCCAGCAGCTTGGAGGCTAGCGGGAGCTACAATGAGCAGTTCTTC,CASSLEASGSYNEQFF
few,-,TRBJ2-2,TRBV12-3/TRBV12-4,TGTGCCAGCAGTTTTTCTTTGAGCGGCAACACCGGGGAGCTGTTTTTT,CASSFSLSGNTGELFF
-,-,TRBJ2-5,TRBV4-1,TGCGCCAGCAGCTTGGCGCCCCCGGAGACCCAGTACTTC,CASSLAPPETQYF
many,-,TRBJ2-3,TRBV29-1,TGCAGCGTTGATTTCGGTTTTGATACGCAGTATTTT,CSVDFGFDTQYF
-,TRBD1,TRBJ2-7,TRBV5-4,TGTGCCAGCAGTGGGTGGGACAGGTCTTCCTACGAGCAGTACTTC,CASSGWDRSSYEQYF
few,-,TRBJ2-4,TRBV11-2,TGTGCCAGCAGCTTAGTTGCGGGTACAGGAAAACTAGCCAAAAACATTCAGTACTTC,CASSLVAGTGKLAKNIQYF
-,-,TRBJ2-2,TRBV20-1,TGCAGTGCTCCGGACAGCTACGGGGAGCTGTTTTTT,CSAPDSYGELFF
-,-,TRBJ1-4,TRBV5-1,TGCGCCAGCAGCTTGGTTGGGGGTGGACGCTTTGAAAAACTGTTTTTT,CASSLVGGGRFEKLFF
few,-,TRBJ2-5,TRBV11-2,TGTGCCAGCAGCTCACGACTCCGGGACACTCGCGAGACCCAGTACTTC,CASSSRLRDTRETQYF
-,TRBD1,TRBJ1-4,TRBV12-3/TRBV12-4,TGTGCCAGCAGCAAAGGACAGGCGCTCCAAAATGAAAAACTGTTTTTT,CASSKGQALQNEKLFF
-,-,TRBJ2-7,TRBV20-1,TGCAGTGCTAGGGAAAAGGGACGGTCCCTTGCAGAGCAGTACTTC,CSAREKGRSLAEQYF
-,-,TRBJ2-7,TRBV7-2,TGTGCCAGCAATCGGGGTGATGGGCCCTACGAGCAGTACTTC,CASNRGDGPYEQYF
many,TRBD2,TRBJ2-1,TRBV20-1,TGCAGTGCACCAACTAGCGGGGGCAACAATGAGCAGTTCTTC,CSAPTSGGNNEQFF
-,-,TRBJ2-1,TRBV12-3/TRBV12-4,TGTGCCAGCAGTGGCAGCGGAGAAATTTACAATGAGCAGTTCTTC,CASSGSGEIYNEQFF
-,-,TRBJ2-7,TRBV7-8,TGTGCCAGCAGCTTAGCGCTTAGCGGAAGCGTCTACGAGCAGTACTTC,CASSLALSGSVYEQYF
few,TRBD2,TRBJ2-7,TRBV11-2,TGTGCCAGCAGCGCTCGGGGGGCTAGCGGGTGGGAGTCCTACGAGCAGTACTTC,CASSARGASGWESYEQYF
few,-,TRBJ2-3,TRBV7-7,TGTGCTAGCAGTTCCGGACGAGGAGATACGCAGTATTTT,CASSSGRGDTQYF
many,-,TRBJ1-4,TRBV12-3/TRBV12-4,TGTGCCAGCAGTTTGAACCCGAGTGAAAAACTGTTTTTT,CASSLNPSEKLFF
few,TRBD2,TRBJ2-5,TRBV9,TGTGCCAGCAGCGTAGGTCGAGCGGGAGGGTCGGAGACCCAGTACTTC,CASSVGRAGGSETQYF
-,TRBD1,TRBJ2-1,TRBV2,TGTGCCAGCAGCCGGACAGGGCCCGATGAGCAGTTCTTC,CASSRTGPDEQFF
-,-,TRBJ2-7,TRBV3-1,TGTGCCAGCAGCCAAGAGAGGAGGGGGCAGTACTTC,CASSQERRGQYF
many,-,TRBJ1-1,TRBV7-6,TGTGCCAGCAGCTTAGCAGGGGGTGAAACTGAAGCTTTCTTT,CASSLAGGETEAFF
-,-,TRBJ2-3,TRBV30,TGTGCCTGGAGTATTGGCGGGGCCGCAGATACGCAGTATTTT,CAWSIGGAADTQYF
-,TRBD1,TRBJ2-3,TRBV7-9,TGCGCCAGCAGCTCGGGACAGCCCACAGATACGCAGTATTTT,CASSSGQPTDTQYF
few,TRBD2,TRBJ2-1,TRBV27,TGTGCCAGCAGTTTCGCTGTGACTAGCGGGAACAATGAGCAGTTCTTC,CASSFAVTSGNNEQFF
-,-,TRBJ1-3,TRBV6-1,TGTGCCACCGCCGAGACACTCTCTGGAAACACCATATATTTT,CATAETLSGNTIYF
-,-,TRBJ2-7,TRBV4-3,TGCGCCAGCAGCGGCGGACGGCACTACGAGCAGTACTTC,CASSGGRHYEQYF
-,-,TRBJ2-2,TRBV18,TGTGCCAGCTCACCAGAGACACAACCCACCGGGGAGCTGTTTTTT,CASSPETQPTGELFF
-,TRBD1,TRBJ2-7,TRBV5-5,TGTGCCAGCAGCTCCGGGACAGGGGGCGCGGAGCAGTACTTC,CASSSGTGGAEQYF
-,TRBD1,TRBJ2-2,TRBV12-3/TRBV12-4,TGTGCCAGCAGTTTAGGCAGGGGGCGCTTCTTGGACACCGGGGAGCTGTTTTTT,CASSLGRGRFLDTGELFF